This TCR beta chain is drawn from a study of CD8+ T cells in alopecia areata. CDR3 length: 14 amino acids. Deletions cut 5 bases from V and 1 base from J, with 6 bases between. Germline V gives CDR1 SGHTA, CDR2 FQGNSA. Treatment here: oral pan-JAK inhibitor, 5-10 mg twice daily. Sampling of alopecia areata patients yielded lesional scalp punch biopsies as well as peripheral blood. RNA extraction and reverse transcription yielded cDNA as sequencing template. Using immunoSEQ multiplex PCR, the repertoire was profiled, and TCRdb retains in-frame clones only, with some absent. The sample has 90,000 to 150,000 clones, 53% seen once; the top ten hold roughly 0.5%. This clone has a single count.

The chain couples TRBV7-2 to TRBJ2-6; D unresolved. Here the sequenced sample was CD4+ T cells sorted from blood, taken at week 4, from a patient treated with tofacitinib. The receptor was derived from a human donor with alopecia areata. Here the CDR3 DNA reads TGTGCCAGCAGCGTGCCGTCTGGGGCCAACGTCCTGACTTTC. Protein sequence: CASSVPSGANVLTF.